This T cell receptor (beta chain) was recovered during a study of tumor and adjacent non-tumor tissue in lung cancer. Looking at the study overall: Patients comprised eleven to twelve adenocarcinoma, a couple of squamous cell carcinoma and 1 small cell lung cancer. Patients were aged roughly 31 to 76, roughly nine men and about five women, stage I to III. Whole-study results and caveats: Top 100 clones took a larger repertoire share in normal lung.

This sample's RNA came from whole unsorted tissue. The library came from three nested PCR rounds adapted from ARM-PCR protocols. TCRdb re-derived calls from the multiplex PCR reads in MiXCR, one entry per CDR3 protein. The table shows fewer than 120,000 distinct CDR3 sequences, with approximately 87% occurring only once. Notes on this clonotype: Its antigen is unidentified.

V was clipped by 9 bases and J by 1 base, with 13 bases between them. Germline CDR1 and CDR2: MDHEN and SYDVKM. CDR3 length: 15 amino acids. Sequencing was performed on lung tumor tissue. The rearrangement joins TRBV28 to TRBJ2-6; weak D call: TRBD2 (5 bases). The receptor comes from a man between 70 and 80 years old with non-small cell lung cancer. Written as DNA, the CDR3 is TGTGCCAGAAGGACTGGTGCATCTGGGGCCAACGTCCTGACTTTC. Amino acids: CARRTGASGANVLTF.